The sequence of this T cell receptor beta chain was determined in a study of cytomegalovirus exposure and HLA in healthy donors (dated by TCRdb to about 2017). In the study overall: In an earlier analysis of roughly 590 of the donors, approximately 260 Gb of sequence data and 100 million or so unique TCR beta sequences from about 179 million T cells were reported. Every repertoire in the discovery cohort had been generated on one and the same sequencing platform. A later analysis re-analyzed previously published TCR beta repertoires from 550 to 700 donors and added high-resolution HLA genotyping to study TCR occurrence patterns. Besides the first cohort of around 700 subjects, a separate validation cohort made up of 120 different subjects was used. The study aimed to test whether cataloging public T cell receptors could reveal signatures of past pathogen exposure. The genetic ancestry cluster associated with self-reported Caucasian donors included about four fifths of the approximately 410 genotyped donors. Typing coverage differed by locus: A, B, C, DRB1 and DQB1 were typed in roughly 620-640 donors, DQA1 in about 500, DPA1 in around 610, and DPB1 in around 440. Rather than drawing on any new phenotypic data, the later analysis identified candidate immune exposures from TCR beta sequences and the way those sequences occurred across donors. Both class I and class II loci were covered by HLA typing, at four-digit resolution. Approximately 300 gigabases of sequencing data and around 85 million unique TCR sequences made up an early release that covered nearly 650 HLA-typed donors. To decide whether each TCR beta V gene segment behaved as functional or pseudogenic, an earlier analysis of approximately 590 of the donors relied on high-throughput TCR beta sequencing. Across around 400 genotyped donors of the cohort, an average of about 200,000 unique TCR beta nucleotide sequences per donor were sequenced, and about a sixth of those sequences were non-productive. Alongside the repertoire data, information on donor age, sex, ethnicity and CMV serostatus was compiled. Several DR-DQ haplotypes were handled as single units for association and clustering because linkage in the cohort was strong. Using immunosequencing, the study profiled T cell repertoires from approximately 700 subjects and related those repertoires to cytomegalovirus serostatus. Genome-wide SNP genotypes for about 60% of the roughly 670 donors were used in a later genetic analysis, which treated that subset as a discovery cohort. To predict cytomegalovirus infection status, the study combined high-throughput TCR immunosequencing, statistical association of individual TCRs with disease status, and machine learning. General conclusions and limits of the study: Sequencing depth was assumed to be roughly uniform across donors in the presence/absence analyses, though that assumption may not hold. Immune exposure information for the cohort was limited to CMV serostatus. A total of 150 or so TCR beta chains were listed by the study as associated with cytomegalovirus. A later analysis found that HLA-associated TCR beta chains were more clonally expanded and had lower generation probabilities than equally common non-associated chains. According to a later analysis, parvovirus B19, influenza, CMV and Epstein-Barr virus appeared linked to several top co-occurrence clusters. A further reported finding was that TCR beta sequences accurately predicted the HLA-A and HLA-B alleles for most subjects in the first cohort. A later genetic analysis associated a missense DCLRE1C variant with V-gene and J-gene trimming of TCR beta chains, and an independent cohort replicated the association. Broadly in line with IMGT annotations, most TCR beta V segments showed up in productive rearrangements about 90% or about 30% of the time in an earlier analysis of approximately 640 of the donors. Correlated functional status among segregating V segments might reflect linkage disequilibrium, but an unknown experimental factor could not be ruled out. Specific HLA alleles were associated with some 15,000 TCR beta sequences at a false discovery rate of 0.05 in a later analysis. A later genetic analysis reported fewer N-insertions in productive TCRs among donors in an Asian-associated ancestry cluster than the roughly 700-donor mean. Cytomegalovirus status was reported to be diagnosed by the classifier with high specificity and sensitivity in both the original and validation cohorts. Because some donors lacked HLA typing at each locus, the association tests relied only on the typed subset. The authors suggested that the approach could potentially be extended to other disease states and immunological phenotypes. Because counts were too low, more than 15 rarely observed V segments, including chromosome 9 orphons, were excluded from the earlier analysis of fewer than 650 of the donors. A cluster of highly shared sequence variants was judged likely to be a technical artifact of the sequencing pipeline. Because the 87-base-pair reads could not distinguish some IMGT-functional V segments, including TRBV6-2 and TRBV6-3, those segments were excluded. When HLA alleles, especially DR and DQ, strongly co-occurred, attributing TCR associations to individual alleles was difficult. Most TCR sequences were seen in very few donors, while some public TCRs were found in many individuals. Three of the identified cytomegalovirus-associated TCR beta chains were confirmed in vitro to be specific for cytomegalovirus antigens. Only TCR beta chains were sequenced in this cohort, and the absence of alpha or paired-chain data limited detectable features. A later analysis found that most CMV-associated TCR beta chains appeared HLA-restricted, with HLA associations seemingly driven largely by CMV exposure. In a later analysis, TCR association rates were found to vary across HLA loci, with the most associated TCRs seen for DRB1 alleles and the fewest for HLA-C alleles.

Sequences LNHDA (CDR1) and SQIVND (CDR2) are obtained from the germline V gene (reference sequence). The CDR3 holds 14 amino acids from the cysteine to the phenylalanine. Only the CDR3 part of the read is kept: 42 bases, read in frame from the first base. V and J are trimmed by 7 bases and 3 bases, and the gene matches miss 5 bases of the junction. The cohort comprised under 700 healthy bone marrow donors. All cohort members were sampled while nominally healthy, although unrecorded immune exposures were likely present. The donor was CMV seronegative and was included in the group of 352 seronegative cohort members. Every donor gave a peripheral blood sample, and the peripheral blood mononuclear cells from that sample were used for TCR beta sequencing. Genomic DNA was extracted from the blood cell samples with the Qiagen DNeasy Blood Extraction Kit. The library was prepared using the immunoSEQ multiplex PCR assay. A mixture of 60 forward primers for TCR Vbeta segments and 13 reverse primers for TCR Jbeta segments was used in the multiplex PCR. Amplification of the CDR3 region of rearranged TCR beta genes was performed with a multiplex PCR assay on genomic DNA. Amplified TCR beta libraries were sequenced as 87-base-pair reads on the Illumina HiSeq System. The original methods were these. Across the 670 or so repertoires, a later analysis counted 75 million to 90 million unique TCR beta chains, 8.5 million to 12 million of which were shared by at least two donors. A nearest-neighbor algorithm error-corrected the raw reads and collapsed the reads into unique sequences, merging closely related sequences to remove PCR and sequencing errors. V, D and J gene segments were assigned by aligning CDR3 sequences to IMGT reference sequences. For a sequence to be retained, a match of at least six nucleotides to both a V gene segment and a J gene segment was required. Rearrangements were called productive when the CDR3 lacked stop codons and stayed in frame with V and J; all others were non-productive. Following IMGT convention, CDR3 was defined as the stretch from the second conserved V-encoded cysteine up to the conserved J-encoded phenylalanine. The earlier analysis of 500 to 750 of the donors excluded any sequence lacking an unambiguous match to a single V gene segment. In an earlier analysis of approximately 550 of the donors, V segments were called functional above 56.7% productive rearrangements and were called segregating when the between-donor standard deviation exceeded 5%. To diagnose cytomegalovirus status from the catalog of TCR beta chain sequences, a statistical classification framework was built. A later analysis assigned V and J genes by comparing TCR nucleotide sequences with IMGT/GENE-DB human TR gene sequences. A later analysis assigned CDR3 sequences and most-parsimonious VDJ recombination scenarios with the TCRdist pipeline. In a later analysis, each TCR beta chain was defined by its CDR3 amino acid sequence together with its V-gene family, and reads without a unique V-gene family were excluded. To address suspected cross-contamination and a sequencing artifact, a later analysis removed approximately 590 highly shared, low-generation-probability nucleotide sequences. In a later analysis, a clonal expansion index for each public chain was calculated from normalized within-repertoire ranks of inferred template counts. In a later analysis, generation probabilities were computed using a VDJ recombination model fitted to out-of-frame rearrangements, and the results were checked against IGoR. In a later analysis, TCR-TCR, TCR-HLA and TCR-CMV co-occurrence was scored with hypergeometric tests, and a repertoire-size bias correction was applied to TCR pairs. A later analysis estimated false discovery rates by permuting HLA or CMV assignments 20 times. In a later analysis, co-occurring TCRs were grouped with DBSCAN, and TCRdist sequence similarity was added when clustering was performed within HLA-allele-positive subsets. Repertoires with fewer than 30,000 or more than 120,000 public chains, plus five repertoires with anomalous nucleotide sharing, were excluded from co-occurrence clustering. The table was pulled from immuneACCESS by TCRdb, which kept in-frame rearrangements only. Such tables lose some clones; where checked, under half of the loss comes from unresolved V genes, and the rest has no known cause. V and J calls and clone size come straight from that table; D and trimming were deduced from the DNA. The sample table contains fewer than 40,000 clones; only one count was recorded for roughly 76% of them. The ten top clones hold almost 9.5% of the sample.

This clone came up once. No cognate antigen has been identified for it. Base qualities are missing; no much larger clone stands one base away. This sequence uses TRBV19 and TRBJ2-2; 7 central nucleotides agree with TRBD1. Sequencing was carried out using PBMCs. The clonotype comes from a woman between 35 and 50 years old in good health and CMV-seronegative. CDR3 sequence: CASKGTDDTGELFF. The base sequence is TGTGCCAGTAAAGGGACAGACGACACCGGGGAGCTGTTTTTT.